The 31 T cell receptor beta chains below all came from one sample that was sequenced in a study of T cell repertoires in cytomegalovirus infection. MiXCR, applied by TCRdb to the reads, yields one record per CDR3 protein. Of roughly 860,000 distinct CDR3 sequences in the sample, around a third are singletons; the top ten hold 9.5% to 15%. No antigens are known for them. Sequenced material: cultured CD8+ T cells from PBMCs, taken from culture after CMV antigen stimulation. These receptors were collected from a human donor in good health (CMV status not recorded). Some clones in this sample may be carry-over from other donors' samples.

This clonotype was recorded at least ten times. V and J are TRBV7-8 and TRBJ2-2, with D tentatively TRBD2 (7 bases). Trimming cost V 0 bases and J 3 bases, with 11 bases left between them. Per the germline V gene, CDR1 is SGHVS and CDR2 is FQNEAQ. This CDR3 comprises 16 residues. The CDR3 region is CASSLAWRGHTGELFF. CDR3 DNA sequence: TGTGCCAGCAGCTTAGCGTGGCGGGGGCACACCGGGGAGCTGTTTTTT. The whole variable domain, remainder taken from reference TRBV7-8 and TRBJ2-2, is GAGVSQSPRYKVAKRGQDVALRCDPISGHVSLFWYQQALGQGPEFLTYFQNEAQLDKSGLPSDRFFAERPEGSVSTLKIQRTQQEDSAVYLCASSLAWRGHTGELFFGEGSRLTVL.

The chain carries TRBV6-5 and TRBJ1-2; the D gene is possibly TRBD1 (5 bases). The germline V and J ends were trimmed by 5 bases and 4 bases, with 17 bases remaining between them. Per the germline V gene, CDR1 is MNHEY and CDR2 is SVGAGI. The CDR3 length is 15 residues. This CDR3 reads CASSDRPTEFYGYTF. In DNA, the CDR3 is TGTGCCAGCAGTGACAGACCCACGGAATTCTATGGCTACACCTTC.

This clonotype appeared a few times. The CDR3 protein is CATRQGDNEKLFF. CDR3 sequence (DNA): TGTGCCACCAGACAGGGCGATAATGAAAAACTGTTTTTT. This chain links TRBV10-3 with TRBJ1-4; 7 bases match TRBD1. Unmatched junction bases numbered 6, after V lost 10 bases and J lost 4 bases. The CDR3 totals 13 residues. CDR1 and CDR2 from the germline V gene are ENHRY and SYGVKD.

The rearrangement joins TRBV2 to TRBJ2-1; D is possibly TRBD2 (7 bases). CDR3 length: 16 amino acids. Trimming cost V 2 bases and J 5 bases, with 16 bases left between them. Germline CDR1 is SNHLY and CDR2 is FYNNEI. The CDR3 nucleotides are TGTGCCAGCAGTGAACTCGAGGGGGGGCCCCACAATGAGCAGTTCTTC. This sequence encodes CASSELEGGPHNEQFF. The full variable domain, completed using reference TRBV2 and TRBJ2-1, is EPEVTQTPSHQVTQMGQEVILRCVPISNHLYFYWYRQILGQKVEFLVSFYNNEISEKSEIFDDQFSVERPDGSNFTLKIRSTKLEDSAMYFCASSELEGGPHNEQFFGPGTRLTVL.

Comment on this clonotype: This may be a read error: a much more frequent sequence differs by one nucleotide. J is TRBJ1-5 and V is TRBV7-2; D may be TRBD1 (5 bases). CDR3 length: 16 residues. The V gene lost 5 bases and the J gene lost 1 base, with 15 bases spanning the gap. CDR1 and CDR2 (germline): SGHTA, FQGNSA. The CDR3 nucleotides are TGTGCCAGCAGCAACACGGACAAGGCCAGCAATCAGCCCCAGCATTTT. The encoded protein is CASSNTDKASNQPQHF.

In regard to this clonotype: In this CDR3 the conserved last residue, phenylalanine or tryptophan, is missing, so a read error is likely. The DNA is omitted, as the CDR3 cannot be located on it reliably, and the CDR3 follows TCRdb's listing. The rearrangement links TRBV2 to TRBJ2-3. The CDR3 is made up of 9 amino acids, end residues included. CDR1 is SNHLY, CDR2 FYNNEI, per germline. CDR3 in amino acids: CASSEETLL.

This chain uses TRBV15 with TRBJ2-2, with D perhaps being TRBD1 or TRBD2 (5 bases each). The CDR3 contains 15 residues. Germline CDR1 and CDR2: LNHNV and YYDKDF (reference sequence). The V gene lost 6 bases and the J gene lost 1 base, with 12 bases spanning the gap. CDR3 nucleotides: TGTGCCACCAGTCGAGGGACGGGGAACACCGGGGAGCTGTTTTTT. Its translation: CATSRGTGNTGELFF.

This clonotype appeared many times. This CDR3 is CASSRGGKETQYF. In DNA, the CDR3 is TGTGCCAGCAGCCGGGGGGGTAAAGAGACCCAGTACTTC. The chain is built from TRBV7-8 and TRBJ2-5; 8 positions agree with TRBD2. The CDR3 runs to 13 residues. CDR1 and CDR2 (germline): SGHVS, FQNEAQ. Trimming at V came to 5 bases and at J to 3 bases, leaving 2 bases not matched to a gene.

This clonotype was seen a handful of times. The chain couples TRBV28 to TRBJ2-3; D remains ambiguous. The CDR3 spans 11 residues. CDR1 and CDR2 from the germline V gene are MDHEN and SYDVKM. V was trimmed by 10 bases and J by 3 bases, leaving 8 bases between them. The DNA for the CDR3 is TGTGCCATAACTCTGACAGATACGCAGTATTTT. Translation: CAITLTDTQYF. Complete variable domain (other parts from reference TRBV28 and TRBJ2-3): DVKVTQSSRYLVKRTGEKVFLECVQDMDHENMFWYRQDPGLGLRLIYFSYDVKMKEKGDIPEGYSVSREKKERFSLILESASTNQTSMYLCAITLTDTQYFGPGTRLTVL.

The V gene is TRBV27, the J gene TRBJ1-2, with a tentative D call TRBD1 (5 bases). Germline V lookup: CDR1 MNHEY, CDR2 SMNVEV (reference sequence). Trimming removed 8 bases at V and 0 bases at J, with 16 bases between. CDR3 size: 15 residues. The CDR3 DNA is TGTGCCAGCGGCTGGGCGGCAGGGACTAACTATGGCTACACCTTC. The encoded protein is CASGWAAGTNYGYTF.

In its sample, this clonotype was seen many times. This chain connects TRBV7-2 to TRBJ1-3; D may be TRBD1 (5 bases). Trimming left V 1 base short and J 2 bases short, with 9 bases between. Germline lookup yields CDR1 SGHTA and CDR2 FQGNSA. This CDR3 comprises 15 residues. This CDR3 reads CASSLEAGTGNTIYF. CDR3 nucleotide sequence: TGTGCCAGCAGCTTAGAAGCAGGGACTGGAAACACCATATATTTT.

This clonotype was counted once. The chain uses TRBV11-2 and TRBJ2-1, with 7 bases that match TRBD2. Germline V gene data show CDR1 as SGHAT and CDR2 as FQNNGV. V dropped 7 bases and J dropped 7; count of bases not matched to a gene: 10. The CDR3 has 14 amino acids. In DNA form, the CDR3 reads TGTGCCAGCAATCGACCCCACGGGGGGAATGAGCAGTTCTTC. Its protein is CASNRPHGGNEQFF.

This clonotype has only a few counts. V is TRBV6-5 and J is TRBJ1-2; the D is unclear. The CDR3 totals 13 residues. Looked up from germline, CDR1 is MNHEY and CDR2 is SVGAGI. V was pared by 2 bases and J by 3 bases, with 7 bases between. CDR3 nucleotides: TGTGCCAGCAGTTACAGGGCCGACTATGGCTACACCTTC. Translating gives CASSYRADYGYTF.

This chain links TRBV6-2 or TRBV6-3 with TRBJ1-1; TRBD1 might be the D (5 bases). The CDR3 totals 14 residues. CDR1 is MNHEY and CDR2 is SVGEGT in the germline V gene. V was trimmed by 4 bases and J by 7 bases, leaving 16 bases between them. The CDR3 nucleotides read TGTGCCAGCAGTTTACAGGCGACGACTTATGAAGCTTTCTTT. Encoded protein: CASSLQATTYEAFF.

This clonotype was counted many times. The chain links TRBV7-2 to TRBJ1-6; possibly TRBD1 for D (5 bases). Germline V gene lookup returns CDR1 SGHTA and CDR2 FQGNSA. The V end lost 7 bases, the J end lost 10 bases, and 14 bases lay between the germline ends. The CDR3 is made up of 13 amino acids. This CDR3 reads CASKPNGGSPLHF. The CDR3 region has the DNA TGTGCCAGCAAACCCAACGGGGGATCACCCCTCCACTTT.

J is TRBJ2-7 and V is TRBV5-4; D possibly corresponds to TRBD1 (6 bases). The CDR3 length is 13 residues. V lost 4 bases to trimming and J lost 6 bases, with 14 bases between them. Germline CDR1 is SGHNT and CDR2 is YYREEE (reference sequence). The CDR3 sequence is CASSPQGSLEQYV. The CDR3 bases are TGTGCCAGCAGCCCACAGGGCAGTCTCGAGCAGTACGTC.

As to this clonotype: This sequence may be a read error, since a much larger clone differs from it by one base. The J gene is TRBJ1-3, the V gene TRBV7-2; D gene ambiguous. Germline CDR1 SGHTA, CDR2 FQGNSA. CDR3 length: 16 amino acids. Trimming left V 0 bases short and J 5 bases short, with 14 bases between. The CDR3 DNA reads as TGTGCCAGCAGCTTAGCGGGATCCCATTTAAGAAACACCATATATTTT. Its translation: CASSLAGSHLRNTIYF.

The chain combines TRBV7-2 with TRBJ2-3; D remains ambiguous. CDR3 length: 11 amino acids. V shed 1 base and J shed 13 bases, with 9 bases lying between them. In germline, CDR1 is SGHTA, CDR2 FQGNSA. CDR3 loop: CASSLGHPEYF. CDR3 in DNA: TGTGCCAGCAGCTTAGGACATCCGGAGTATTTT.

The V gene is TRBV7-4, the J gene TRBJ1-2; 8 bases align to TRBD1. From germline, CDR1 is SGHVT and CDR2 SQSDAQ. J gave up 5 bases and V 5 bases, and 4 bases lay outside the gene matches. The CDR3 runs to 13 residues. CDR3 DNA: TGTGCCAGCAGCCGCGGGACAGGATATGGCTACACCTTC. Translating it yields CASSRGTGYGYTF.

The chain links TRBV28 to TRBJ2-3; a weak D match, TRBD1 (6 bases). Trimming stripped 5 bases from V and 4 bases from J, with 19 bases between. Germline values: CDR1 MDHEN, CDR2 SYDVKM. The CDR3 sequence is 16 residues long. CDR3 protein: CASSSPLRKGADTQYF. DNA of the CDR3: TGTGCCAGCAGTAGCCCTCTAAGGAAGGGGGCAGATACGCAGTATTTT.

This clonotype has at least ten counts. The V call is TRBV7-6, the J call TRBJ2-3, with 8 bases identical to TRBD2. The V gene's germline CDR1 is SGHVS and CDR2 FNYEAQ. With V trimmed by 1 base and J by 5 bases, 2 bases remained unmatched. This CDR3 region has 14 residues. The CDR3 sequence: CASSLGGGRDTQYF. The CDR3, as DNA: TGTGCCAGCAGCTTAGGCGGGGGGCGAGATACGCAGTATTTT.

Many counts were recorded for this clonotype. The rearrangement links TRBV7-6 to TRBJ2-1, with D maybe TRBD2 (5 bases). The CDR3 runs 15 residues. The ends were cut back, 1 base at V and 0 bases at J, with 7 bases in the middle. Germline loops: CDR1 SGHVS, CDR2 FNYEAQ. The DNA of the CDR3 is TGTGCCAGCAGCTTAGACGGGAACTCCTACAATGAGCAGTTCTTC. Its translation is CASSLDGNSYNEQFF.

The chain employs TRBV4-1 and TRBJ1-2; 7 bases fit TRBD1. Germline lookup yields CDR1 MGHRA and CDR2 YSYEKL. The CDR3 contains 16 residues. The V segment lost 3 bases and the J segment 5 bases; nucleotides outside the gene matches: 12. The CDR3 loop is CASSHQGTQGRYGYTF. In nucleotides, the CDR3 is TGCGCCAGCAGCCACCAGGGGACACAGGGGCGTTATGGCTACACCTTC.

There are a few counts of this clonotype. The chain couples TRBV6-2 or TRBV6-3 to TRBJ2-2; 12 positions agree with TRBD1. This CDR3 comprises 16 residues. Germline V CDR1 and CDR2: MNHEY, SVGEGT. V trimming: 4 bases; J trimming: 7 bases; junction bases outside the gene matches: 7. In DNA form, the CDR3 reads TGTGCCAGCAGTTCAACCGGGACAGGGGGCTTCGGGGAGCTGTTTTTT. This encodes CASSSTGTGGFGELFF.

The chain employs TRBV27 and TRBJ2-5; D is unresolved. Trimming shortened V by 8 bases and J by 1 base, and 14 bases separated the two germline ends. CDR1 MNHEY and CDR2 SMNVEV come from the germline V gene (reference sequence). CDR3 length: 14 residues. CDR3 protein: CASAPGRTQETQYF. The CDR3 bases are TGTGCCAGCGCCCCGGGCCGGACCCAAGAGACCCAGTACTTC.

This clonotype was seen a handful of times. The genes are TRBV6-1 and TRBJ2-1; 8 positions agree with TRBD1. Unmatched junction bases numbered 6, after V lost 5 bases and J lost 0 bases. CDR3 size: 16 residues. The germline gives CDR1 MNHNS, CDR2 SASEGT. The CDR3 protein is CASSSRDRSSYNEQFF. The CDR3 DNA sequence: TGTGCCAGCAGTTCCCGGGACAGGAGCTCCTACAATGAGCAGTTCTTC.

This clonotype appeared a few times. The chain carries TRBV12-3 or TRBV12-4 and TRBJ1-5, with a tentative D call TRBD1 (5 bases). This CDR3 is built from 15 residues. V was cut by 8 bases and J by 3 bases, with 17 bases left in between. The CDR3 spells CASRGGRGLNQPQHF. CDR3 DNA sequence: TGTGCCAGCCGGGGGGGGAGGGGACTCAATCAGCCCCAGCATTTT.

This clonotype has at least ten counts. The chain carries TRBV7-2 and TRBJ2-5; either TRBD1 or TRBD2 may fit D (5 bases each). V gave up 5 bases and J gave up 0 bases, with 16 bases separating them. CDR1 and CDR2 from the germline V gene are SGHTA and FQGNSA. The CDR3 sequence is 16 residues long. In nucleotides, the CDR3 is TGTGCCAGCAGCCCTAGACAGACTATGTACCAAGAGACCCAGTACTTC. Protein: CASSPRQTMYQETQYF.

This clonotype was found a few times. The chain carries TRBV19 and TRBJ1-5; the D gene is possibly TRBD1 (6 bases). In germline, CDR1 is LNHDA, CDR2 SQIVND (reference sequence). The CDR3 consists of 16 residues. Trimming took 7 bases from V and 4 from J, leaving 20 bases between them. The CDR3 DNA reads TGTGCCAGTACCTCCATGGGGGCAGGAGCTAATCAGCCCCAGCATTTT. Translating it yields CASTSMGAGANQPQHF.

In this sample, this clonotype turned up a few times. This sequence joins TRBV10-3 and TRBJ2-7; the match to TRBD1 covers 8 bases. Germline V gene data show CDR1 as ENHRY and CDR2 as SYGVKD. The CDR3 is made up of 16 amino acids. J was trimmed by 1 base and V by 2 bases; bases with no gene match: 7. CDR3 nucleotide sequence: TGTGCCATCAGTGAGCCCGGGACAGGCAATTCCTACGAGCAGTACTTC. Translating gives CAISEPGTGNSYEQYF.

This clonotype was seen only a few times. CDR3 amino acids: CASSQISYNEQFF. CDR3 sequence (DNA): TGTGCCAGCAGCCAAATATCCTACAATGAGCAGTTCTTC. The rearrangement links TRBV14 to TRBJ2-1; D gene unclear. This CDR3 is 13 amino acids long. Trimming cost V 2 bases and J 1 base, with 3 bases left between them. Per germline, CDR1 SGHDN and CDR2 FVKESK.